This T cell receptor (beta chain) originates from a study of blood T cell repertoires in COVID-19. Profiling relied on immunoSEQ multiplex PCR, and the TCRdb table lists in-frame clones only, not all of them. The table lists tens of thousands of clones, about 83% of them singletons. Trimming took 1 base from V and 8 from J, leaving 21 bases between them. This CDR3 has 16 residues. Germline V gene data show CDR1 as SGHDT and CDR2 as YYEEEE. The receptor was derived from a man between 45 and 60 years old with acute or convalescent COVID-19. Sequencing input: peripheral blood. V and J are TRBV5-6 and TRBJ1-2, with D uncertain. CDR3 sequence: CASSLLATRSRRGYTF. The CDR3 nucleotides read TGTGCCAGCAGCTTGTTGGCCACTCGTTCTCGGAGGGGCTACACCTTC.